Listed here are 32 T cell receptor beta chains from one sample, sequenced in a study of T-cell memory formation after mild COVID-19. In TCRdb, the 5' RACE reads were re-called with MiXCR into one record per CDR3 protein. Altogether approximately 270,000 distinct CDR3 sequences are present, 15% to 20% being singletons, with the ten largest covering approximately 25%. The source material was PBMCs or a T cell subset sorted from them (not recorded which). The receptor set was obtained from a man aged 18 to 30 who had mild COVID-19 (a few samples of this study predate the infection). Cell type and time point are not known.

This chain connects TRBV20-1 to TRBJ2-5; 14 nucleotides agree with TRBD2. Germline CDR1 reads DFQATT; CDR2 reads SNEGSKA (reference sequence). The CDR3 consists of 17 residues. J was trimmed by 4 bases and V by 3 bases; bases with no gene match: 10. Here the CDR3 reads CSARTLTSGGAGETQYF. The CDR3 coding sequence is TGCAGTGCTAGGACCCTGACTAGCGGGGGGGCCGGAGAGACCCAGTACTTC.

The chain employs TRBV9 and TRBJ2-2; 10 bases map to TRBD2. The CDR3 runs 15 residues. V shed 4 bases, J shed 4 bases, and the junction held 4 bases outside the gene matches. CDR1 is SGDLS and CDR2 is YYNGEE in the germline V gene. This chain's CDR3 is CASSPRTSGTGELFF. In DNA form, the CDR3 reads TGTGCCAGCAGCCCTCGGACTAGCGGCACCGGGGAGCTGTTTTTT. Variable domain in full (rest from reference TRBV9 and TRBJ2-2): DSGVTQTPKHLITATGQRVTLRCSPRSGDLSVYWYQQSLDQGLQFLIQYYNGEERAKGNILERFSAQQFPDLHSELNLSSLELGDSALYFCASSPRTSGTGELFFGEGSRLTVL.

This clonotype was seen only a few times. The chain combines TRBV20-1 with TRBJ2-3; D is unclear. The CDR3 spans 14 residues. Germline lookup yields CDR1 DFQATT and CDR2 SNEGSKA (reference sequence). V shed 5 bases and J shed 0 bases, with 12 bases lying between them. The CDR3 reads CSARMRPSTDTQYF. CDR3 sequence (DNA): TGCAGTGCTCGCATGCGACCAAGCACAGATACGCAGTATTTT.

This clonotype was picked up many times. The chain uses TRBV7-8 and TRBJ2-1; the D is unclear. Germline loops: CDR1 SGHVS, CDR2 FQNEAQ. This CDR3 has 15 residues. Trimming took 3 bases from V and 0 from J, leaving 9 bases between them. The CDR3 protein is CASSLGQASYNEQFF. The CDR3 DNA reads as TGTGCCAGCAGCTTGGGTCAGGCCTCCTACAATGAGCAGTTCTTC.

This clonotype occurred many times. The CDR3 DNA sequence: TGTGCCAGAGGGAAGCGGCTAGCGCAAGAGACCCAGTACTTC. Its translation: CARGKRLAQETQYF. V is TRBV25-1 and J is TRBJ2-5, with D possibly being TRBD2 (6 bases). This CDR3 is built from 14 residues. Trimming left V 9 bases short and J 2 bases short, with 16 bases between. The germline gives CDR1 MGHDK, CDR2 SYGVNS.

The chain carries TRBV4-2 and TRBJ2-7; D is possibly TRBD1 (6 bases). The CDR3 has 16 amino acids. Trimming cost V 0 bases and J 1 base, with 13 bases left between them. Germline-derived CDR1 and CDR2 are LGHNA and YNFKEQ. The CDR3 region has the DNA TGTGCCAGCAGCCAAGAGGGTGGGACACATTCCTACGAGCAGTACTTC. This codes for CASSQEGGTHSYEQYF.

This clonotype was observed a handful of times. The rearrangement joins TRBV28 to TRBJ2-3; no clear D gene. CDR1 MDHEN and CDR2 SYDVKM come from the germline V gene. The CDR3 length is 14 residues. V was clipped by 3 bases and J by 2 bases, with 9 bases between them. The CDR3 DNA is TGTGCCAGCAGTTTTGGGCGAAACACAGATACGCAGTATTTT. Translated, it gives CASSFGRNTDTQYF.

A few counts support this clonotype. V and J are TRBV7-6 and TRBJ2-7; maybe TRBD1 (7 bases). This CDR3 has 16 residues. CDR1 SGHVS and CDR2 FNYEAQ come from the germline V gene. Trimming removed 5 bases from V and 4 bases from J, with 21 bases in between. The CDR3 loop reads CASSRTVGGGRYEQYV. CDR3 DNA sequence: TGTGCCAGCAGCCGTACCGTTGGAGGGGGCCGGTACGAGCAGTACGTC.

The V and J genes are TRBV29-1 and TRBJ1-4; 7 bases agree with TRBD1. V dropped 3 bases and J dropped 8; count of bases not matched to a gene: 6. The CDR3 is 13 residues long. CDR1 and CDR2 (germline): SQVTM, ANQGSEA. The DNA of the CDR3 is TGCAGCGTTGAGGCCATACAGGGGGAAAAACTGTTTTTT. Translating it yields CSVEAIQGEKLFF.

This clonotype was found a few times. The J gene is TRBJ2-1, the V gene TRBV4-3, with TRBD2 matching over 13 bases. The ends lost 3 bases at V and 2 bases at J; junction bases unmatched: 1. This CDR3 comprises 16 residues. The germline gives CDR1 LGHNA, CDR2 YSLEER. CDR3 bases: TGCGCCAGCAGCCACGGACTAGCGGGGGCCTACAATGAGCAGTTCTTC. It yields the protein CASSHGLAGAYNEQFF.

This clonotype was counted a few times. The CDR3 loop reads CASSSGSRSYNEQFF. In nucleotides, the CDR3 is TGTGCCAGCAGTTCCGGGAGCCGCTCCTACAATGAGCAGTTCTTC. The V call is TRBV6-2 or TRBV6-3, the J call TRBJ2-1; a possible D gene is TRBD2 (6 bases). Germline V gene lookup returns CDR1 MNHEY and CDR2 SVGEGT. V was trimmed by 4 bases and J by 0 bases, leaving 10 bases between them. This CDR3 is 15 amino acids long.

The chain recombines TRBV29-1 with TRBJ1-1, with D hard to call. There are 12 residues in the CDR3. CDR1 is SQVTM and CDR2 is ANQGSEA in the germline V gene. The germline V and J ends were trimmed by 7 bases and 2 bases, with 11 bases remaining between them. CDR3 sequence (DNA): TGCAGCGCCGCGACGGTCAACACTGAAGCTTTCTTT. It codes for CSAATVNTEAFF.

The chain carries TRBV5-1 and TRBJ2-5; the D gene is possibly TRBD2 (6 bases). V shed 0 bases and J shed 0 bases, with 6 bases lying between them. The CDR3 is 14 residues long. Germline V gene sequence: CDR1 SGHRS, CDR2 YFSETQ. The CDR3 spells CASSLGLDQETQYF. The CDR3 DNA is TGCGCCAGCAGCTTGGGACTAGACCAAGAGACCCAGTACTTC.

There are a few counts of this clonotype. The chain links TRBV6-2 or TRBV6-3 to TRBJ2-1; 7 nucleotides match TRBD1. The CDR3 extends over 13 amino acids. With 6 bases clipped from V and 2 bases from J, the junction kept 1 base outside the gene matches. In germline, CDR1 is MNHEY, CDR2 SVGEGT. In DNA form, the CDR3 reads TGTGCCAGCAGCGGACAGGCCTACAATGAGCAGTTCTTC. Translated, it gives CASSGQAYNEQFF.

The V and J genes are TRBV28 and TRBJ2-4; 8 bases fit TRBD1. This CDR3 contains 13 residues. After removal of 7 bases from V and 8 bases from J, the junction contained 7 bases not matched to a gene. Germline assignment: CDR1 MDHEN and CDR2 SYDVKM. As DNA, the CDR3 is TGTGCCAGCAACTCAGGGGGCGCGGACATTCAGTACTTC. It specifies CASNSGGADIQYF. The whole variable domain, filled in from reference TRBV28 and TRBJ2-4, reads DVKVTQSSRYLVKRTGEKVFLECVQDMDHENMFWYRQDPGLGLRLIYFSYDVKMKEKGDIPEGYSVSREKKERFSLILESASTNQTSMYLCASNSGGADIQYFGAGTRLSVL.

This clonotype appeared a few times. The rearrangement joins TRBV5-1 to TRBJ2-3, with a possible D match to TRBD1 (6 bases). CDR3 length equals 14 residues. The germline CDR1 and CDR2 sequences are SGHRS and YFSETQ. V was clipped by 2 bases and J by 4 bases, with 11 bases between them. CDR3 sequence: CASSLTGQADTQYF. CDR3 nucleotide sequence: TGCGCCAGCAGCTTAACAGGGCAAGCAGATACGCAGTATTTT. Full variable domain (rest looked up from reference TRBV5-1 and TRBJ2-3): KAGVTQTPRYLIKTRGQQVTLSCSPISGHRSVSWYQQTPGQGLQFLFEYFSETQRNKGNFPGRFSGRQFSNSRSEMNVSTLELGDSALYLCASSLTGQADTQYFGPGTRLTVL.

The rearrangement joins TRBV14 to TRBJ1-2; the D gene is possibly TRBD1 (5 bases). The CDR3 runs to 15 residues. Germline V CDR1 and CDR2: SGHDN, FVKESK. V was pared by 4 bases and J by 8 bases, with 20 bases between. The CDR3 loop is CASSLNGAQLAGYTF. The CDR3 coding sequence is TGTGCCAGCAGCCTAAATGGGGCGCAGCTGGCCGGCTACACCTTC.

This clonotype was detected a few times. The rearrangement uses TRBV6-2 or TRBV6-3 and TRBJ2-2; perhaps TRBD1 as D (6 bases). V was clipped by 8 bases and J by 0 bases, with 10 bases between them. The length of the CDR3 is 14 residues. Germline V gene data show CDR1 as MNHEY and CDR2 as SVGEGT. The CDR3: CASSDSANTGELFF. DNA for the CDR3: TGTGCCAGCTCGGACAGCGCGAACACCGGGGAGCTGTTTTTT.

The J gene is TRBJ1-5, the V gene TRBV28; no clear D gene. The CDR3 totals 14 residues. V was pared by 5 bases and J by 1 base, with 9 bases between. The V gene's germline CDR1 is MDHEN and CDR2 SYDVKM. CDR3 in amino acids: CASSPPLSNQPQHF. In nucleotides, the CDR3 is TGTGCCAGCAGTCCCCCACTCAGCAATCAGCCCCAGCATTTT.

V usage is TRBV24-1 and J usage is TRBJ1-2; TRBD1 matches at 9 bases. J was trimmed by 4 bases and V by 11 bases; bases with no gene match: 4. CDR1 KGHDR and CDR2 SFDVKD come from the germline V gene. The CDR3 covers 12 residues. The CDR3 loop reads CAIADRGYGYTF. The CDR3 DNA follows: TGTGCCATAGCGGACAGGGGCTATGGCTACACCTTC.

This clonotype has more than one count but fewer than ten. J is TRBJ2-4 and V is TRBV6-5, with 11 bases fitting TRBD1. This CDR3 comprises 15 residues. CDR1 is MNHEY, CDR2 SVGAGI, per germline. The V gene end was trimmed by 3 bases and the J gene end by 8 bases; junction bases not matched to a gene: 6. CDR3 sequence: CASSYLGGQGDIQYF. As DNA, the CDR3 is TGTGCCAGCAGTTATCTGGGGGGACAGGGGGACATTCAGTACTTC.

This clonotype showed up just a few times. The V gene is TRBV10-3, the J gene TRBJ1-5; 8 positions match TRBD1. Germline trimming cut 0 bases from V and 7 bases from J; bases unmatched to any gene: 5. The CDR3 extends over 15 amino acids. The V gene's germline CDR1 is ENHRY and CDR2 SYGVKD. Here the CDR3 DNA reads TGTGCCATCAGTGAGTCGACAGGGGTAGGGCAGCCCCAGCATTTT. Translated, it gives CAISESTGVGQPQHF.

The chain employs TRBV29-1 and TRBJ2-1, with D unclear. V was cut by 5 bases and J by 7 bases, with 9 bases left in between. The CDR3 sequence is 11 residues long. Germline-derived CDR1 and CDR2 are SQVTM and ANQGSEA. DNA for the CDR3: TGCAGCGTTTTATACCTAAATGAGCAGTTCTTC. This codes for CSVLYLNEQFF.

This clonotype was seen more than once but under ten times. This chain joins TRBV5-5 and TRBJ1-2, with no clear D. The V and J ends lost 4 bases and 8 bases respectively, with 12 bases between them. In germline, CDR1 is SGHKS, CDR2 YYEKEE (reference sequence). This CDR3 contains 12 residues. The CDR3 is CASSPTGGGYTF. In DNA, the CDR3 is TGTGCCAGCAGCCCAACGGGTGGGGGCTACACCTTC.

This chain links TRBV7-9 with TRBJ2-2, with D perhaps TRBD2 (5 bases). Germline V lookup: CDR1 SEHNR, CDR2 FQNEAQ (reference sequence). Deletions cut 5 bases from V and 6 bases from J, with 19 bases between. The CDR3 is 16 residues long. For the CDR3, the DNA is TGTGCCAGCAGCCTTCAACAGTCACCGGAGGCCGGGGAGCTGTTTTTT. Its protein product is CASSLQQSPEAGELFF.

The J gene is TRBJ1-4, the V gene TRBV11-2; D call uncertain. The CDR3 is 15 residues long. The germline V and J ends were trimmed by 5 bases and 0 bases, with 10 bases remaining between them. In germline, CDR1 is SGHAT, CDR2 FQNNGV. The CDR3 DNA reads TGTGCCAGCAGCGTACAAGTTGCAACTAATGAAAAACTGTTTTTT. Its protein is CASSVQVATNEKLFF. Full variable domain (remainder filled in from reference TRBV11-2 and TRBJ1-4): EAGVAQSPRYKIIEKRQSVAFWCNPISGHATLYWYQQILGQGPKLLIQFQNNGVVDDSQLPKDRFSAERLKGVDSTLKIQPAKLEDSAVYLCASSVQVATNEKLFFGSGTQLSVL.

The chain recombines TRBV28 with TRBJ1-1; 7 nucleotides line up with TRBD1. This CDR3 spans 14 amino acids. After removal of 5 bases from V and 5 bases from J, the junction contained 8 bases not matched to a gene. In germline, CDR1 is MDHEN, CDR2 SYDVKM. CDR3 nucleotides: TGTGCCAGCAGTCTCAGGGGGAGCCGGACTGAAGCTTTCTTT. Its translation: CASSLRGSRTEAFF. Complete variable domain (other parts from reference TRBV28 and TRBJ1-1): DVKVTQSSRYLVKRTGEKVFLECVQDMDHENMFWYRQDPGLGLRLIYFSYDVKMKEKGDIPEGYSVSREKKERFSLILESASTNQTSMYLCASSLRGSRTEAFFGQGTRLTVV.

The chain couples TRBV6-6 to TRBJ1-3; 8 bases line up with TRBD1. J lost 6 bases, V lost 6 bases, and 10 bases had no gene match. CDR3 size: 15 residues. The germline gives CDR1 MNHNY, CDR2 SVGAGI (reference sequence). The CDR3 region is CASSHKQGVKNTIYF. The CDR3, as DNA: TGTGCCAGCAGCCACAAACAGGGGGTGAAAAACACCATATATTTT.

This clonotype came up a few times. The DNA of the CDR3 is TGTGCCAGCAGCTCCCGGACTAGCGGAAGTATAGCCAAAAACATTCAGTACTTC. It specifies CASSSRTSGSIAKNIQYF. This sequence joins TRBV7-2 and TRBJ2-4, with 10 bases identical to TRBD2. Germline V lookup: CDR1 SGHTA, CDR2 FQGNSA. This CDR3 comprises 18 residues. Trimming cost V 4 bases and J 0 bases; bases outside gene matches: 9.

This clonotype has only a few counts. The rearrangement uses TRBV12-3 or TRBV12-4 and TRBJ1-4; 10 nucleotides match TRBD1. Trimming removed 6 bases from V and 8 bases from J; junction bases left unmatched: 9. The CDR3 runs to 15 residues. The CDR3 DNA reads TGTGCCAGCAGCCGGGACAGGGGAAATTGGGAAAAACTGTTTTTT. It is translated as CASSRDRGNWEKLFF.

This clonotype was recorded a few times. The chain couples TRBV20-1 to TRBJ1-1; TRBD1 matches 8 bases. Germline V gives CDR1 DFQATT, CDR2 SNEGSKA (reference sequence). The CDR3 sequence is 13 residues long. V was pared by 2 bases and J by 6 bases, with 5 bases of the junction left unmatched. This CDR3 is CSARYRGRAEAFF. The CDR3 coding sequence is TGCAGTGCTAGATACAGGGGGAGGGCTGAAGCTTTCTTT.

This clonotype was detected ten times or more. This chain links TRBV7-2 with TRBJ2-3, with no clear D. CDR1 is SGHTA and CDR2 is FQGNSA in the germline V gene. The CDR3 sequence is 13 residues long. V was cut by 5 bases and J by 1 base, with 7 bases left in between. The CDR3: CASSPRRTDTQYF. In DNA form, the CDR3 reads TGTGCCAGCAGCCCTCGTCGCACAGATACGCAGTATTTT.